Only one count was recorded for the clone carrying this T cell receptor beta chain. The antigen is undetermined. Data came from immunoSEQ multiplex PCR; TCRdb stores just in-frame clones and leaves some out. Of 70,000 or so clones detected, approximately 85% appear once; the ten largest clones hold around a sixth. This entry comes from a study of OX40 agonist ivuxolimab in advanced cancers. Study-wide findings and caveats: There was clonal expansion of CD4+ and CD8+ blood T cells by week 6 at 0.1 to 3.0 mg/kg.

This CDR3 is built from 17 residues. The germline gives CDR1 SGHRS, CDR2 YFSETQ. Trimming cost V 0 bases and J 4 bases; bases outside gene matches: 8. The sample here was CD4+ or CD8+ T cells sorted from blood, taken in a trial of the OX40 agonist ivuxolimab. The V gene is TRBV5-1, the J gene TRBJ2-2; 8 positions agree with TRBD1. This sequence was found in an adult with an advanced solid tumor such as melanoma, head and neck, liver or kidney cancer. This chain's CDR3 is CASSLAGGQGSTGELFF. CDR3 nucleotide sequence: TGCGCCAGCAGCTTGGCCGGAGGACAGGGCTCCACCGGGGAGCTGTTTTTT.